The following is a T cell receptor (beta chain) sequence with its context. The record originates from a study of Tregs in tolerant kidney transplant recipients. Recipients received nonmyeloablative bone marrow transplants from related graft donors, with transient mixed chimerism. The CDR3 is 21 amino acids. CDR1 and CDR2 from the germline V gene are MGHRA and YSYEKL. Trimming removed 0 bases from V and 2 bases from J, with 29 bases in between. TCRdb's copy holds only in-frame clones and misses some; the assay was immunoSEQ multiplex PCR. The data contain 75,000 to 100,000 clones, under 95% of them singletons.

The chain couples TRBV4-1 to TRBJ2-7, with a weak D call TRBD2 (6 bases). The sequencing here drew on CD4+ T cells from blood (PBMCs), taken 12 months after the transplant. The source of this sequence is a human patient who received a combined kidney and bone marrow transplant. Some of the T cells may derive from the graft donor. CDR3 residues: CASSQDWGRSREPSAAYEQYF. Written as DNA, the CDR3 is TGCGCCAGCAGCCAAGATTGGGGGAGGAGCAGGGAACCTAGCGCAGCCTACGAGCAGTACTTC.